This TCR beta chain was sequenced for a study of T cell changes during pregnancy in multiple sclerosis. Germline CDR1 reads MNHNY; CDR2 reads SVGAGI (reference sequence). The CDR3 sequence is 14 residues long. V dropped 6 bases and J dropped 1 base, with 12 bases sitting between them. Profiled with immunoSEQ multiplex PCR; TCRdb holds only in-frame clones, not every one. The data contain 25,000 to 35,000 clones, about 86% of them seen just once; the ten biggest clones take up roughly 0.72%. This material consisted of CD4+ T cells from peripheral blood mononuclear cells, taken in the first trimester of pregnancy. This TCR derives from a female donor in good health, enrolled as a control in a pregnancy study. The chain combines TRBV6-6 with TRBJ1-2, with D uncertain. This chain's CDR3 is CASRPTELNYGYTF. The DNA for the CDR3 is TGTGCCAGCAGACCAACCGAACTTAACTATGGCTACACCTTC.